The present T cell receptor (beta chain) was sequenced within a study of blood T cell repertoires in COVID-19. Study details: Sources were T cells, B-cell-depleted T cells, or PBMCs; the material itself was cDNA or gDNA.

This clone was observed once. Profiled with immunoSEQ multiplex PCR; TCRdb holds only in-frame clones, not every one. The table lists 200,000 to 300,000 clones, about nine tenths of them singletons. This CDR3 region has 14 residues. Germline values: CDR1 LNHDA, CDR2 SQIVND (reference sequence). Unmatched junction bases numbered 9, after V lost 5 bases and J lost 5 bases. The chain recombines TRBV19 with TRBJ2-7; 7 bases line up with TRBD1. The sample comprised peripheral blood. This receptor was obtained from a man aged 30 to 45 with COVID-19, enrolled during active disease. CDR3 sequence reads: CASSLRDRDNEQYF. CDR3 sequence (DNA): TGTGCCAGTAGTCTTCGAGACAGGGATAACGAGCAGTACTTC. Drawing the rest from reference TRBV19 and TRBJ2-7, the complete variable domain is DGGITQSPKYLFRKEGQNVTLSCEQNLNHDAMYWYRQDPGQGLRLIYYSQIVNDFQKGDIAEGYSVSREKKESFPLTVTSAQKNPTAFYLCASSLRDRDNEQYFGPGTRLTVT.